This T cell receptor (beta chain) was captured by sequencing in a study of EBV T-cell therapy then PD-1 blockade in nasopharyngeal carcinoma. Concerning this clone: Its antigen is unknown.

The repertoire was sequenced with immunoSEQ multiplex PCR; TCRdb's copy has only in-frame clones and lacks some. The sample lists about 17,000 clones; approximately 80% were seen once. This CDR3 spans 17 amino acids. The germline CDR1 and CDR2 sequences are SGDLS and YYNGEE. The V gene lost 3 bases and the J gene lost 4 bases, with 22 bases spanning the gap. The treatment is: AdE1-LMPpoly-expanded autologous EBV-specific T-cell therapy followed by anti-PD-1 nivolumab. V and J are TRBV9 and TRBJ1-2, with TRBD1 as a possible D gene (6 bases). The clonotype originates from a man aged 35-49 years with nasopharyngeal carcinoma. Sequencing used CD8+ T cells from blood, obtained at day 0 from a patient whose treatment included autologous EBV-specific T cells and nivolumab. CDR3 DNA: TGTGCCAGCAGCGCAAATGGGGACACCTCCCGGGGCTATGGCTACACCTTC. Its protein is CASSANGDTSRGYGYTF.